This T cell receptor beta chain was observed in a study of blood T cell repertoires in COVID-19. Study-wide context: Material from acute and convalescent COVID-19 was sourced from the United States, Italy and Spain. PBMCs, B-cell-depleted T cells, or T cells were the source of the cDNA or gDNA that made up the material.

The count of this clone is one. Original processing methods: From reference gene primer amplification, estimates of nucleated cell counts were derived. Produced via immunoSEQ multiplex PCR; TCRdb's table is partial and in-frame only. V, J and clone size are those of that table, while D and trimming were read from the DNA. The data show roughly 50,000 clones, around 86% seen once. The CDR3 extends over 14 amino acids. V lost 3 bases and J lost 4, with 11 bases in between. Germline V lookup: CDR1 SGHAT, CDR2 FQNNGV. The clonotype originates from a woman over 75 with acute or convalescent COVID-19. Sequencing was carried out using peripheral blood. This sequence joins TRBV11-2 and TRBJ2-3, with D possibly TRBD1 on 6 matching bases. The CDR3 DNA sequence: TGTGCCAGCAGCTTTAACAGGGTGGCAGATACGCAGTATTTT. Its protein product is CASSFNRVADTQYF.